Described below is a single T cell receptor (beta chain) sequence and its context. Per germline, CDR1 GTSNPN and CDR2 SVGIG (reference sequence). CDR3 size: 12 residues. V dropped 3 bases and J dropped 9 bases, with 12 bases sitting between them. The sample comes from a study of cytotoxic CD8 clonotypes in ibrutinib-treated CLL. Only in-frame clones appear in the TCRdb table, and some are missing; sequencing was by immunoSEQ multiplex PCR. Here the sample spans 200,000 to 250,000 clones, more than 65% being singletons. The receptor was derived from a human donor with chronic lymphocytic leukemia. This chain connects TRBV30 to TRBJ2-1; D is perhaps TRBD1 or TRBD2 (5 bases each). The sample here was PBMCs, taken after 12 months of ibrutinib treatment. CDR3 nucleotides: TGTGCCTGGAGCAGGGAGTCGGCTGAGCAGTTCTTC. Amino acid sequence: CAWSRESAEQFF.